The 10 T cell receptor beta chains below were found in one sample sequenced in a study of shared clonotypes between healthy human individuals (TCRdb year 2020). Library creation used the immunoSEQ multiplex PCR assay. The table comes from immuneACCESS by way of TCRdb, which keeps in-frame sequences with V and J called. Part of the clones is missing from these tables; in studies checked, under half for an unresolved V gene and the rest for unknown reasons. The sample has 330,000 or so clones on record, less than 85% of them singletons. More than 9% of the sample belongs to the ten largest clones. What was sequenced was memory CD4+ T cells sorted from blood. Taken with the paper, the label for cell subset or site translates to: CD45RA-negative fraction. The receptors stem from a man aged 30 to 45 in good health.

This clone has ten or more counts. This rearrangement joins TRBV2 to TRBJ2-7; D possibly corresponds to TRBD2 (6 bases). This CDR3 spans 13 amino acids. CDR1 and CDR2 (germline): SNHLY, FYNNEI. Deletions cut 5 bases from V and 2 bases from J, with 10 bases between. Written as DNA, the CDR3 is TGTGCCAGCAGTCGGCGGGGAACCTACGAGCAGTACTTC. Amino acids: CASSRRGTYEQYF.

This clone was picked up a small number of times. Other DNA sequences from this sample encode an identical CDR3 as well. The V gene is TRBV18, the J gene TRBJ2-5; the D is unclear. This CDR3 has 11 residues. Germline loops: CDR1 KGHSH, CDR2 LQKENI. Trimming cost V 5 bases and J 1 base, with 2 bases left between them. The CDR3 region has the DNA TGTGCCAGCTCATCCCAAGAGACCCAGTACTTC. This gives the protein CASSSQETQYF. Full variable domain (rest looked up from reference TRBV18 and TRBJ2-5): NAGVMQNPRHLVRRRGQEARLRCSPMKGHSHVYWYRQLPEEGLKFMVYLQKENIIDESGMPKERFSAEFPKEGPSILRIQQVVRGDSAAYFCASSSQETQYFGPGTRLLVL.

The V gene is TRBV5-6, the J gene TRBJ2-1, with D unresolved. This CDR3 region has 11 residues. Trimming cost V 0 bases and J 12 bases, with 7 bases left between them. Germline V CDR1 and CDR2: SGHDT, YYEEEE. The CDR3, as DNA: TGTGCCAGCAGCTTGGGTGAGTGGCAGTTCTTC. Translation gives CASSLGEWQFF. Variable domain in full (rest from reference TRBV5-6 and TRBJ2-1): DAGVTQSPTHLIKTRGQQVTLRCSPKSGHDTVSWYQQALGQGPQFIFQYYEEEERQRGNFPDRFSGHQFPNYSSELNVNALLLGDSALYLCASSLGEWQFFGPGTRLTVL.

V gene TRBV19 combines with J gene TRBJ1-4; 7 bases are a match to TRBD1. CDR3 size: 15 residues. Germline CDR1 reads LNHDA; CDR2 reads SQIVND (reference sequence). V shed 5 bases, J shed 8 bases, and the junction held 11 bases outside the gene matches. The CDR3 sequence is CASSSTGTVGEKLFF. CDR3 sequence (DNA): TGTGCCAGTAGTTCGACCGGGACAGTGGGGGAAAAACTGTTTTTT.

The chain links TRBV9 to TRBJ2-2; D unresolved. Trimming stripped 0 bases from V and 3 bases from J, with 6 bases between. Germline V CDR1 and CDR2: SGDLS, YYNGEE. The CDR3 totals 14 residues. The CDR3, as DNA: TGTGCCAGCAGCGTAGGGACGGACACCGGGGAGCTGTTTTTT. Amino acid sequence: CASSVGTDTGELFF. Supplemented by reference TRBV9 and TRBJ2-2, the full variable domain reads DSGVTQTPKHLITATGQRVTLRCSPRSGDLSVYWYQQSLDQGLQFLIQYYNGEERAKGNILERFSAQQFPDLHSELNLSSLELGDSALYFCASSVGTDTGELFFGEGSRLTVL.

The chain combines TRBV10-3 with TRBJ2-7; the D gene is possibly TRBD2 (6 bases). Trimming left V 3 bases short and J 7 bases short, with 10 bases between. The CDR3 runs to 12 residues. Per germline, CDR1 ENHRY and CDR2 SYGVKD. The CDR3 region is CAISDGGEEQYF. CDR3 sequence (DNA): TGTGCCATCAGTGACGGGGGAGAAGAGCAGTACTTC.

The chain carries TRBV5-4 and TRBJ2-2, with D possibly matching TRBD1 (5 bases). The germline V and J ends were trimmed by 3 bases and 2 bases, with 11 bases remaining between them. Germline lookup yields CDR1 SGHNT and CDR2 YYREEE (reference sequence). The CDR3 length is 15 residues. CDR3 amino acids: CASSSETANTGELFF. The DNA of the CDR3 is TGTGCCAGCAGCTCCGAGACAGCTAACACCGGGGAGCTGTTTTTT. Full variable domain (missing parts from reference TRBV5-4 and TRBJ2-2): ETGVTQSPTHLIKTRGQQVTLRCSSQSGHNTVSWYQQALGQGPQFIFQYYREEENGRGNFPPRFSGLQFPNYSSELNVNALELDDSALYLCASSSETANTGELFFGEGSRLTVL.

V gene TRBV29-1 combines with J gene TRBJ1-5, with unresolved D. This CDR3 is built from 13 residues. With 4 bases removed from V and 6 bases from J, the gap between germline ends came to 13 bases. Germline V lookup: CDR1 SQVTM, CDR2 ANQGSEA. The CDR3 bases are TGCAGCGTTGGGGGTGATTATACTCAGCCCCAGCATTTT. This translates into CSVGGDYTQPQHF.

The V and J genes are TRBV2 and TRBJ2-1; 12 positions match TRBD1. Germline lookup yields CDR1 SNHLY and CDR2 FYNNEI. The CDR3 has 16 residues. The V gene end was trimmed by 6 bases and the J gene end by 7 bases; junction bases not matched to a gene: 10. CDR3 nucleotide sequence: TGTGCCAGCAGGACCCCGGGACAGGGGGCCATAAATGAGCAGTTCTTC. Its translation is CASRTPGQGAINEQFF.

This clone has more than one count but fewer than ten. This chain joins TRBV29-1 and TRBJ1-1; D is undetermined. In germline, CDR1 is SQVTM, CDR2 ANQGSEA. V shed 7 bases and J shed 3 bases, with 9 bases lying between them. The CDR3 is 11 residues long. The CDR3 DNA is TGCAGCGGGTACTTAGACACTGAAGCTTTCTTT. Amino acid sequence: CSGYLDTEAFF.